These 4 T cell receptor beta chains came from one sample sequenced in a study of T cells after yellow fever vaccination. TCRdb re-analysed the 5' RACE reads in MiXCR, keeping a single row per CDR3 protein. This sample has about 360,000 distinct CDR3 sequences, with 6.2% found just once. The sequencing used PBMCs, collected 5 days after the yellow fever booster vaccination. These receptors originate from a man aged 30-40 years who received the YFV17D yellow fever vaccine.

The genes are TRBV7-3 and TRBJ2-3; 9 bases are shared with TRBD2. This CDR3 region has 16 residues. CDR1 and CDR2 from the germline V gene are SGHTA and FQGTGA. The J segment lost 1 base and the V segment lost 1 base, leaving 3 bases of the junction unmatched. CDR3 loop: CASSLNGGRGTDTQYF. As DNA, the CDR3 is TGTGCCAGCAGCTTAAATGGCGGGAGGGGCACAGATACGCAGTATTTT.

This clonotype appeared a few times. The V gene is TRBV29-1, the J gene TRBJ1-5, with 7 bases matching TRBD1. The CDR3 has 15 amino acids. Trimming cost V 6 bases and J 3 bases; bases outside gene matches: 11. The germline V gene encodes CDR1 SQVTM and CDR2 ANQGSEA. As DNA, the CDR3 is TGCAGCGTCATCGTAGGGGGACAGCTCAATCAGCCCCAGCATTTT. Its protein is CSVIVGGQLNQPQHF.

J is TRBJ2-1 and V is TRBV3-1; 16 bases agree with TRBD2. Germline V gene sequence: CDR1 LGHDT, CDR2 YNNKEL (reference sequence). J was trimmed by 15 bases and V by 2 bases; bases with no gene match: 13. This CDR3 comprises 17 residues. The CDR3 bases are TGTGCCAGCAGCCAATCGTCCGGGACTAGCGGGAGGGTCCGCGGGTTCTTC. This encodes CASSQSSGTSGRVRGFF.

The J gene is TRBJ2-7, the V gene TRBV5-1, with a possible D match to TRBD2 (6 bases). CDR3 length: 14 amino acids. The V end was cut by 0 bases, the J end by 3 bases, with 10 bases between. Germline loops: CDR1 SGHRS, CDR2 YFSETQ. The CDR3 loop reads CASSLEFSGYEQYF. The CDR3 nucleotides read TGCGCCAGCAGCTTGGAGTTTAGCGGCTACGAGCAGTACTTC.